The present T cell receptor (beta chain) was sequenced within a study of T cell repertoires in cytomegalovirus infection. General study points: Identification of carriers of CMV plus the relevant HLA was achieved through cumulative public TCR beta family frequency.

As regards this clonotype: Its target is not known.

TCRdb fed the reads into MiXCR, producing one record per CDR3 protein. The sample comprises around 100,000 distinct CDR3 sequences, about 40% of which are singletons, and just under 75% rests with the top ten. CDR1 is MNHEY and CDR2 is SMNVEV in the germline V gene (reference sequence). The length of the CDR3 is 17 residues. V lost 9 bases and J 6 bases, leaving 30 bases between the germline ends. The chain is built from TRBV27 and TRBJ2-7, with D perhaps TRBD1 (6 bases). This clonotype was obtained from a human donor in good health (CMV status not recorded). Some clones in this sample may be carry-over from other donors' samples. The source material was CD8+ T cells from cultured PBMCs, sampled from culture after CMV antigen stimulation. The CDR3 loop reads CASLRDNEPQCLCEQYF. DNA of the CDR3: TGTGCCAGTCTACGGGACAACGAACCCCAGTGCCTTTGCGAGCAGTACTTC.